This T cell receptor (beta chain) was documented in a study of molecular identifiers for immune sequencing clone quantification. Study outcomes and limitations: Clones above 20 RNA copies held over 97% of effector molecules, under 1% in naive cells. Barcode-sharing identical TCR molecules could underestimate highly expanded clone sizes.

A few counts support this clonotype. The antigen is unknown. Germline V lookup: CDR1 PRHDT, CDR2 FYEKMQ (reference sequence). The V and J ends lost 5 bases and 1 base respectively, with 5 bases between them. The CDR3 consists of 13 residues. TCRdb re-called the PCR reads with MiXCR, one entry per CDR3 protein. The data hold 35,000 or so distinct CDR3 sequences, with approximately 20% observed a single time. What was sequenced was naive CD8+ T cells from blood, with Jurkat cell RNA spiked in. Subset reported: FACS-sorted CD8+CD4-CCR7+CD45RA+ naive T cells. The chain combines TRBV13 with TRBJ2-2; D not resolved. The TCR comes from a human donor in good health. Some libraries in this study had Jurkat cell RNA spiked in. The CDR3 here is CASSLQNTGELFF. CDR3 sequence (DNA): TGTGCCAGCAGCCTACAGAACACCGGGGAGCTGTTTTTT.